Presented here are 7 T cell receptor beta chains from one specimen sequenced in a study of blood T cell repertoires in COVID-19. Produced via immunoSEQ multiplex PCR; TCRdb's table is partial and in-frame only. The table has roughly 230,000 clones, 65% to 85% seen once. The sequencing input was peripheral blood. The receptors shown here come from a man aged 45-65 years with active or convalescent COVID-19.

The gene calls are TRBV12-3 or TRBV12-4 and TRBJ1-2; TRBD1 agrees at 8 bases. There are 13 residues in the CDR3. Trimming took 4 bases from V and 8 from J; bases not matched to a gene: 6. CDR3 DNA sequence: TGTGCCAGCAGTTCTGGACAGGGTGACGGCTACACCTTC. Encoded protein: CASSSGQGDGYTF.

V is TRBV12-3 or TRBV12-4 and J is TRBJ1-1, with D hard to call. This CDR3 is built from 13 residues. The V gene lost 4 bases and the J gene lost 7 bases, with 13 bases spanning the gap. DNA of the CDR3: TGTGCCAGCAGTTACGTGATGGGCTTTGAAGCTTTCTTT. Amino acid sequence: CASSYVMGFEAFF.

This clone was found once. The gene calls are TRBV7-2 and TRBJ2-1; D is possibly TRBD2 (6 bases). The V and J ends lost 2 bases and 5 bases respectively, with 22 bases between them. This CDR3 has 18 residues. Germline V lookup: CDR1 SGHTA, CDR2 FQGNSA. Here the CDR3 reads CASSLRPVGGGLDNEQFF. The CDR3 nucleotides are TGTGCCAGCAGCTTAAGACCGGTGGGAGGTGGGCTTGACAATGAGCAGTTCTTC.

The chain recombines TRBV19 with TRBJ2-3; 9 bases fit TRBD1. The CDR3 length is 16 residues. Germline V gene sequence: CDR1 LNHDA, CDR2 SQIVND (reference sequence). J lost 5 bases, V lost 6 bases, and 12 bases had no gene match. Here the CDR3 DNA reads TGTGCCAGTAGCTCCGCCGGGACAGGGTCCGGAGATACGCAGTATTTT. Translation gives CASSSAGTGSGDTQYF. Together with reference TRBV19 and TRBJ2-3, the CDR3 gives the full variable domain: DGGITQSPKYLFRKEGQNVTLSCEQNLNHDAMYWYRQDPGQGLRLIYYSQIVNDFQKGDIAEGYSVSREKKESFPLTVTSAQKNPTAFYLCASSSAGTGSGDTQYFGPGTRLTVL.

The CDR3 spells CASRSQGEAGNTIYF. As DNA, the CDR3 is TGTGCCAGCAGATCGCAGGGGGAAGCTGGAAACACCATATATTTT. The V and J genes are TRBV6-5 and TRBJ1-3, with 7 nucleotides matching TRBD1. With 6 bases clipped from V and 2 bases from J, the junction kept 7 bases outside the gene matches. The CDR3 is 15 amino acids. Germline assignment: CDR1 MNHEY and CDR2 SVGAGI.

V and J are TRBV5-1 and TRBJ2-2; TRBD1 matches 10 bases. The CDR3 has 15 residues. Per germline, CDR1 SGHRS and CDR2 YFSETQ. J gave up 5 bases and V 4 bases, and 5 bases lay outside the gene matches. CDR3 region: CASSATGGGTGELFF. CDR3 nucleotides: TGCGCCAGCAGCGCGACAGGGGGCGGGACCGGGGAGCTGTTTTTT.

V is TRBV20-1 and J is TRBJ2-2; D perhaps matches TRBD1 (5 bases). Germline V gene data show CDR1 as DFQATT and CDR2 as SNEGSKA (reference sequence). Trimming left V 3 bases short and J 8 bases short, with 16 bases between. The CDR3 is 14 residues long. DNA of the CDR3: TGCAGTGCTAGTTGGCAGGGAAAGAGGGGGGAGCTGTTTTTT. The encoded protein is CSASWQGKRGELFF.